Following are 18 T cell receptor beta chains from one sample sequenced in a study of blood T cell repertoires in COVID-19. TCRdb keeps only in-frame clones here, not all; method: immunoSEQ multiplex PCR. The top ten hold 7.3% of the sample, which has hundreds of thousands of clones, 88% seen once. The sample consisted of peripheral blood. The origin of the receptors is a woman aged 70 to 79 with COVID-19, enrolled during active disease.

The table lists this clone with a count of one. V is TRBV6-4 and J is TRBJ2-3, with 9 bases that match TRBD2. V was pared by 4 bases and J by 4 bases, with 6 bases of the junction left unmatched. This CDR3 has 15 residues. Germline CDR1 reads MRHNA; CDR2 reads SNTAGT. CDR3 DNA: TGTGCCAGCAGTGCCACCGGGACTAGCCCAGATACGCAGTATTTT. This gives the protein CASSATGTSPDTQYF.

The chain is built from TRBV6-5 and TRBJ1-1, with D hard to call. Trimming stripped 5 bases from V and 11 bases from J, with 15 bases between. The germline V gene has CDR1 MNHEY and CDR2 SVGAGI. The CDR3 has 12 amino acids. CDR3 sequence (DNA): TGTGCCAGCAGTCTCCCCGGGAAGAAGGCTTTCTTT. Translating it yields CASSLPGKKAFF.

CDR3 residues: CASSAQGGVYGYTF. The CDR3 DNA follows: TGTGCCAGCAGCGCACAGGGGGGCGTCTACGGCTACACCTTC. The chain links TRBV9 to TRBJ1-2; 8 positions agree with TRBD1. Germline values: CDR1 SGDLS, CDR2 YYNGEE. After removal of 3 bases from V and 8 bases from J, the junction contained 9 bases not matched to a gene. CDR3 length equals 14 residues. Complete variable domain (other parts from reference TRBV9 and TRBJ1-2): DSGVTQTPKHLITATGQRVTLRCSPRSGDLSVYWYQQSLDQGLQFLIQYYNGEERAKGNILERFSAQQFPDLHSELNLSSLELGDSALYFCASSAQGGVYGYTFGSGTRLTVV.

A few counts support this clone. CDR3 residues: CASSHSGTSYEQYF. The CDR3 coding sequence is TGCGCCAGCAGCCACTCCGGGACATCCTACGAGCAGTACTTC. The J gene is TRBJ2-7, the V gene TRBV4-1; tentatively, D is TRBD1 (6 bases). This CDR3 comprises 14 residues. V lost 3 bases, J lost 1 base, and 10 bases lay in between. Germline V gene data show CDR1 as MGHRA and CDR2 as YSYEKL.

The chain recombines TRBV28 with TRBJ1-2, with D maybe TRBD1 (6 bases). This CDR3 contains 13 residues. From germline, CDR1 is MDHEN and CDR2 SYDVKM. V lost 2 bases and J lost 7, with 11 bases in between. CDR3 DNA: TGTGCCAGCAGTTTACGGGGGGCTGGTGGCTACACCTTC. Its translation: CASSLRGAGGYTF.

The chain uses TRBV10-3 and TRBJ1-6; 10 bases fit TRBD1. With 3 bases clipped from V and 11 bases from J, the junction kept 7 bases outside the gene matches. Germline lookup yields CDR1 ENHRY and CDR2 SYGVKD. The CDR3 is 15 residues long. The CDR3 here is CAISDLTGGRAPLHF. For the CDR3, the DNA is TGTGCCATCAGTGACCTGACAGGGGGCAGGGCACCCCTCCACTTT.

The V and J genes are TRBV21-1 and TRBJ2-2; the listed D gene, TRBD2, was not tested against the DNA. TRBV21-1 is termed a pseudogene. There are 16 residues in the CDR3. CDR3 sequence reads: CASSVLGGAGTGELFF. CDR3 coding DNA: TGTGCCAGCAGCGTCCTTGGCGGGGCGGGGACCGGGGAGCTGTTTTTT.

J is TRBJ2-5 and V is TRBV7-2, with 11 bases matching TRBD2. This CDR3 region has 14 residues. The germline CDR1 and CDR2 sequences are SGHTA and FQGNSA. J gave up 4 bases and V 3 bases, and 1 base lay outside the gene matches. As DNA, the CDR3 is TGTGCCAGCAGCTTTAGCGGGGGGGGAGAGACCCAGTACTTC. Protein sequence: CASSFSGGGETQYF.

The chain uses TRBV6-2 or TRBV6-3 and TRBJ1-2; 7 nucleotides match TRBD1. J lost 3 bases, V lost 5 bases, and 9 bases had no gene match. The CDR3 totals 15 residues. CDR1 and CDR2 from the germline V gene are MNHEY and SVGEGT. The CDR3, as DNA: TGTGCCAGCAGTAATCGGGACAGAAACTACTATGGCTACACCTTC. The encoded protein is CASSNRDRNYYGYTF.

The V gene is TRBV2, the J gene TRBJ1-2; D gene unclear. CDR1 is SNHLY and CDR2 is FYNNEI in the germline V gene. Trimming left V 4 bases short and J 4 bases short, with 10 bases between. This CDR3 is built from 13 residues. Written as DNA, the CDR3 is TGTGCCAGCAGTGCAGTGCTTACCTATGGCTACACCTTC. Protein sequence: CASSAVLTYGYTF.

The gene calls are TRBV10-3 and TRBJ1-1; D gene ambiguous. This CDR3 has 14 residues. V was trimmed by 3 bases and J by 0 bases, leaving 8 bases between them. CDR1 and CDR2 from the germline V gene are ENHRY and SYGVKD. CDR3 sequence (DNA): TGTGCCATCAGTGATGGCACCATGAACACTGAAGCTTTCTTT. It codes for CAISDGTMNTEAFF.

The genes are TRBV9 and TRBJ1-5; TRBD1 agrees at 7 bases. Germline-derived CDR1 and CDR2 are SGDLS and YYNGEE. The J segment lost 5 bases and the V segment lost 3 bases, leaving 5 bases of the junction unmatched. The CDR3 loop spans 14 amino acids. Here the CDR3 DNA reads TGTGCCAGCAGCGGCCGGGACAGTGATCAGCCCCAGCATTTT. Its translation is CASSGRDSDQPQHF.

V and J are TRBV4-1 and TRBJ1-1; 8 nucleotides align to TRBD1. J gave up 1 base and V 4 bases, and 11 bases lay outside the gene matches. The CDR3 has 17 amino acids. CDR1 is MGHRA and CDR2 is YSYEKL in the germline V gene. CDR3 amino acids: CASSLLPWTGPNTEAFF. In DNA, the CDR3 is TGCGCCAGCAGCCTGCTCCCTTGGACAGGGCCGAACACTGAAGCTTTCTTT.

The CDR3 nucleotides read TGTGCCAGCAGCTCTAGCCCTGAAGCTTTCTTT. This codes for CASSSSPEAFF. The genes are TRBV5-6 and TRBJ1-1; D gene ambiguous. The CDR3 loop spans 11 amino acids. Looked up from germline, CDR1 is SGHDT and CDR2 is YYEEEE. Deletions cut 3 bases from V and 6 bases from J, with 6 bases between.

This chain joins TRBV5-1 and TRBJ2-5; possibly TRBD1 for D (5 bases). The CDR3 contains 15 residues. V was trimmed by 4 bases and J by 2 bases, leaving 15 bases between them. CDR1 is SGHRS, CDR2 YFSETQ, per germline. CDR3 in amino acids: CASSHNQGPQETQYF. CDR3 DNA sequence: TGCGCCAGCAGCCACAACCAGGGCCCTCAAGAGACCCAGTACTTC.

The chain employs TRBV10-2 and TRBJ2-7, with 10 nucleotides matching TRBD1. The germline V gene has CDR1 WSHSY and CDR2 SAAADI. J was trimmed by 3 bases and V by 3 bases; bases with no gene match: 5. The CDR3 sequence is 15 residues long. CDR3 nucleotides: TGCGCCAGCAGTGATCTCCGGGACAGGGGCTACGAGCAGTACTTC. Its protein product is CASSDLRDRGYEQYF.

The chain employs TRBV5-3 and TRBJ1-2; 7 nucleotides align to TRBD1. TRBV5-3 is classed as an ORF, of uncertain function. The CDR3 is 15 amino acids. V trimming: 2 bases; J trimming: 4 bases; junction bases outside the gene matches: 8. The CDR3 region is CARSFLNRGSYGYTF. Written as DNA, the CDR3 is TGTGCCAGAAGCTTCCTAAACAGGGGCTCCTATGGCTACACCTTC.

The chain joins TRBV28 to TRBJ1-2; 7 bases map to TRBD1. Losses at the gene ends were 10 bases for V and 6 bases for J; bases not matched to a gene: 14. Germline CDR1 MDHEN, CDR2 SYDVKM. This CDR3 has 14 residues. In nucleotides, the CDR3 is TGTGCCACCATAGCGGGACAGCCATGGAATGGCTACACCTTC. It translates to CATIAGQPWNGYTF.